Each of the 31 T cell receptor beta chains below was sequenced from the same sample in a study of T-cell memory formation after mild COVID-19. TCRdb re-analysed the 5' RACE reads in MiXCR, keeping a single row per CDR3 protein. This table holds approximately 200,000 distinct CDR3 sequences, about a sixth found once. The sample consisted of PBMCs or a T cell subset sorted from them (not recorded which). All receptors derive from an adult woman who had mild COVID-19 (a few samples of this study predate the infection). Cell type and time point are not known.

Remarks on this clonotype: At one of its ends the junction is not consistent with the germline gene, which may arise from a read error. The V gene is TRBV6-2 or TRBV6-3, the J gene TRBJ2-3; 13 bases align to TRBD2. CDR1 is MNHEY, CDR2 SVGEGT, per germline. The CDR3 is 15 residues long. The chain's CDR3 is CASSYWTSGSDTQYF. The CDR3 DNA reads TGTGCCAGCAGCTACTGGACTAGCGGGAGTGATACGCAGTATTTT.

This clonotype turned up a few times. V usage is TRBV7-9 and J usage is TRBJ1-6; D possibly corresponds to TRBD1 (5 bases). V gave up 5 bases and J gave up 0 bases, with 5 bases separating them. CDR1 SEHNR and CDR2 FQNEAQ come from the germline V gene (reference sequence). This CDR3 contains 14 residues. The CDR3 is CASSGGSYNSPLHF. In nucleotides, the CDR3 is TGTGCCAGCAGCGGGGGCTCCTATAATTCACCCCTCCACTTT.

In its sample, this clonotype was seen a few times. One end of the junction fails to match germline, which may point to a read error. The CDR3 DNA reads as TGTGCCAGCTCACCACCCTATAATGTGCAGTTCTTC. It is translated as CASSPPYNVQFF. The chain joins TRBV18 to TRBJ2-1, with no clear D. Germline V gives CDR1 KGHSH, CDR2 LQKENI. The CDR3 contains 12 residues.

There are a few counts of this clonotype. This chain uses TRBV7-9 with TRBJ2-2; TRBD2 is a possible D gene (5 bases). The CDR3 spans 15 residues. The germline V gene encodes CDR1 SEHNR and CDR2 FQNEAQ (reference sequence). Trimming took 3 bases from V and 7 from J, leaving 15 bases between them. CDR3 bases: TGTGCCAGCAGCTTGGGAGCGGATTCGGGCGGGGAGCTGTTTTTT. As protein: CASSLGADSGGELFF. The variable domain in full, completed from reference TRBV7-9 and TRBJ2-2, reads DTGVSQNPRHKITKRGQNVTFRCDPISEHNRLYWYRQTLGQGPEFLTYFQNEAQLEKSRLLSDRFSAERPKGSFSTLEIQRTEQGDSAMYLCASSLGADSGGELFFGEGSRLTVL.

This clonotype occurred a few times. The chain couples TRBV27 to TRBJ1-1; possibly TRBD1 for D (6 bases). The germline gives CDR1 MNHEY, CDR2 SMNVEV (reference sequence). The CDR3 has 14 amino acids. V lost 3 bases to trimming and J lost 4 bases, with 12 bases between them. The CDR3 DNA is TGTGCCAGCAGTTTTAATCAGGGGAGCACTGAAGCTTTCTTT. Translated: CASSFNQGSTEAFF.

The J gene is TRBJ2-7, the V gene TRBV29-1; D ambiguous. Per the germline V gene, CDR1 is SQVTM and CDR2 is ANQGSEA. Trimming left V 4 bases short and J 4 bases short, with 11 bases between. The CDR3 extends over 12 amino acids. For the CDR3, the DNA is TGCAGCGTTGGGAAACCAGGATACGAGCAGTACTTC. This encodes CSVGKPGYEQYF.

The chain links TRBV12-3 or TRBV12-4 to TRBJ2-7; 7 bases map to TRBD2. V lost 3 bases, J lost 7 bases, and 9 bases stayed unmatched. The CDR3 is 14 amino acids. CDR3 sequence (DNA): TGTGCCAGCAGTTTGTTTAGCCGAGCGGGAGAGCAGTACTTC. Translation gives CASSLFSRAGEQYF.

V is TRBV3-1 and J is TRBJ2-7; 7 bases are a match to TRBD2. This CDR3 is built from 14 residues. The junction had 3 bases not matched to a gene; V was cut back by 4 bases and J by 0 bases. The germline V gene has CDR1 LGHDT and CDR2 YNNKEL (reference sequence). This CDR3 reads CASSPRLASYEQYF. CDR3 bases: TGTGCCAGCAGCCCTCGACTAGCCTCCTACGAGCAGTACTTC.

This clonotype was seen more than once but under ten times. This chain uses TRBV12-3 or TRBV12-4 with TRBJ2-3, with a tentative D call TRBD2 (6 bases). The CDR3 totals 15 residues. With 6 bases removed from V and 3 bases from J, the gap between germline ends came to 16 bases. In DNA, the CDR3 is TGTGCCAGCAGCTCCAGGGTGGAGGGAACAGATACGCAGTATTTT. Amino acid sequence: CASSSRVEGTDTQYF.

This clonotype came up a few times. The chain recombines TRBV20-1 with TRBJ2-7; D uncertain. The CDR3 consists of 13 residues. Germline V gene data show CDR1 as DFQATT and CDR2 as SNEGSKA (reference sequence). The V and J ends lost 1 base and 3 bases respectively, with 10 bases between them. The CDR3 nucleotides are TGCAGTGCTAGAGTAGCCCCCTTCTACGAGCAGTACTTC. It is translated as CSARVAPFYEQYF.

This clonotype was seen more than once but under ten times. CDR3 DNA sequence: TGCGCCAGCAGCCAAACCTCTGGGGCGGCGGGAGGGCGCGATACGCAGTATTTT. This translates into CASSQTSGAAGGRDTQYF. This rearrangement joins TRBV4-3 to TRBJ2-3; 9 positions agree with TRBD2. Losses at the gene ends were 2 bases for V and 6 bases for J; bases not matched to a gene: 15. The germline CDR1 and CDR2 sequences are LGHNA and YSLEER. The CDR3 totals 18 residues.

V gene TRBV5-1 combines with J gene TRBJ2-3; 8 bases are a match to TRBD2. Germline V gene data show CDR1 as SGHRS and CDR2 as YFSETQ. V lost 1 base, J lost 4 bases, and 5 bases stayed unmatched. This CDR3 comprises 15 residues. The DNA for the CDR3 is TGCGCCAGCAGCTTGCGTGGACTAGCATCAGATACGCAGTATTTT. This encodes CASSLRGLASDTQYF.

This clonotype was seen more than once but under ten times. The rearrangement joins TRBV6-5 to TRBJ2-1, with 16 bases fitting TRBD2. The germline gives CDR1 MNHEY, CDR2 SVGAGI. The V segment lost 7 bases and the J segment 2 bases; nucleotides outside the gene matches: 11. CDR3 length equals 19 residues. The CDR3 region is CASNRAGLAGGPTYNEQFF. CDR3 DNA sequence: TGTGCCAGCAACCGTGCGGGACTAGCGGGGGGGCCCACCTACAATGAGCAGTTCTTC.

The chain carries TRBV2 and TRBJ1-1, with D perhaps TRBD1 (5 bases). V shed 9 bases and J shed 5 bases, with 19 bases lying between them. This CDR3 spans 14 amino acids. Germline V gene lookup returns CDR1 SNHLY and CDR2 FYNNEI. CDR3 sequence (DNA): TGTGCCAGTACTCGCGAGGAGGGGAAAACTGAAGCTTTCTTT. This sequence encodes CASTREEGKTEAFF.

CDR3 DNA: TGCGCCAGCAGCCTCCGAGGAGGGCTGGCCGGGGAGCTGTTTTTT. It encodes CASSLRGGLAGELFF. The chain is built from TRBV5-1 and TRBJ2-2; a possible D gene is TRBD2 (6 bases). In germline, CDR1 is SGHRS, CDR2 YFSETQ. V lost 4 bases and J lost 6, with 16 bases in between. This CDR3 contains 15 residues.

This clonotype was detected only a few times. V and J are TRBV20-1 and TRBJ1-5; no firm D call. Looked up from germline, CDR1 is DFQATT and CDR2 is SNEGSKA (reference sequence). Trimming removed 4 bases at V and 5 bases at J, with 15 bases between. The CDR3 consists of 14 residues. CDR3 in amino acids: CSAKDGRRYQPQHF. The DNA of the CDR3 is TGCAGTGCTAAGGACGGGCGACGCTATCAGCCCCAGCATTTT.

This chain uses TRBV3-1 with TRBJ2-5, with D unresolved. The CDR3 contains 14 residues. Germline lookup yields CDR1 LGHDT and CDR2 YNNKEL (reference sequence). V was pared by 0 bases and J by 5 bases, with 10 bases between. The CDR3 protein is CASSQDPFGETQYF. The CDR3 bases are TGTGCCAGCAGCCAAGACCCGTTTGGGGAGACCCAGTACTTC.

This clonotype was found once. The V and J genes are TRBV6-2 or TRBV6-3 and TRBJ2-7; TRBD2 might be the D (5 bases). The germline gives CDR1 MNHEY, CDR2 SVGEGT. This CDR3 is 13 amino acids long. V was shortened by 2 bases and J by 6 bases, with 11 bases between the two germline ends. This CDR3 reads CASSYPGGSEQYF. The CDR3 region has the DNA TGTGCCAGCAGTTACCCCGGAGGTTCCGAGCAGTACTTC.

At least ten counts were recorded for this clonotype. V usage is TRBV9 and J usage is TRBJ2-3; tentative D call: TRBD1 (8 bases). The V gene lost 1 base and the J gene lost 3 bases, with 15 bases spanning the gap. This CDR3 has 16 residues. Germline CDR1 is SGDLS and CDR2 is YYNGEE. The CDR3 DNA follows: TGTGCCAGCAGCGTAACCGGGGGGACAGGTACAGATACGCAGTATTTT. Its translation: CASSVTGGTGTDTQYF.

This clonotype occurred a few times. V is TRBV12-3 or TRBV12-4 and J is TRBJ1-1; 7 positions match TRBD1. CDR3 length equals 22 residues. The V segment lost 5 bases and the J segment 2 bases; nucleotides outside the gene matches: 29. The CDR3 region has the DNA TGTGCCAGCAGTCCTAAACAGCCTCGCCTCTTTACCCCGGAGGGGGCCAACACTGAAGCTTTCTTT. Translated, it gives CASSPKQPRLFTPEGANTEAFF.

This chain joins TRBV7-2 and TRBJ1-2; D ambiguous. The germline V and J ends were trimmed by 5 bases and 0 bases, with 10 bases remaining between them. The CDR3 contains 14 residues. Germline CDR1 reads SGHTA; CDR2 reads FQGNSA. DNA for the CDR3: TGTGCCAGCAGCCCCACCTCCCCTAACTATGGCTACACCTTC. As protein: CASSPTSPNYGYTF.

The V call is TRBV4-2, the J call TRBJ2-1; 9 nucleotides match TRBD2. There are 17 residues in the CDR3. Germline lookup yields CDR1 LGHNA and CDR2 YNFKEQ. Trimming cost V 3 bases and J 4 bases; bases outside gene matches: 10. The CDR3 DNA reads TGTGCCAGCAGCCAGGAGATTAGCGGGAGCTCGTACAATGAGCAGTTCTTC. Encoded protein: CASSQEISGSSYNEQFF.

V usage is TRBV7-9 and J usage is TRBJ1-1; 9 positions match TRBD1. This CDR3 spans 16 amino acids. Germline V CDR1 and CDR2: SEHNR, FQNEAQ (reference sequence). With 3 bases clipped from V and 1 base from J, the junction kept 6 bases outside the gene matches. The CDR3 DNA sequence: TGTGCCAGCAGCTTTAAACCGGGACAGGGGAACACTGAAGCTTTCTTT. Its protein product is CASSFKPGQGNTEAFF.

This clonotype showed up many times. The chain has TRBV7-8 and TRBJ2-1, with 7 nucleotides matching TRBD1. Per germline, CDR1 SGHVS and CDR2 FQNEAQ. The V gene end was trimmed by 5 bases and the J gene end by 6 bases; junction bases not matched to a gene: 10. The CDR3 is 15 amino acids. This CDR3 reads CASSTQTGFGNEQFF. CDR3 DNA sequence: TGTGCCAGCAGCACTCAGACAGGGTTTGGCAATGAGCAGTTCTTC. The full variable domain, its missing parts supplied by reference TRBV7-8 and TRBJ2-1, is GAGVSQSPRYKVAKRGQDVALRCDPISGHVSLFWYQQALGQGPEFLTYFQNEAQLDKSGLPSDRFFAERPEGSVSTLKIQRTQQEDSAVYLCASSTQTGFGNEQFFGPGTRLTVL.

The J gene is TRBJ1-6, the V gene TRBV7-2; D unresolved. The CDR3 sequence is 12 residues long. Germline values: CDR1 SGHTA, CDR2 FQGNSA. Trimming removed 5 bases at V and 7 bases at J, with 6 bases between. CDR3 amino acids: CASSPANSPLHF. In DNA form, the CDR3 reads TGTGCCAGCAGCCCAGCCAATTCACCCCTCCACTTT.

The chain is built from TRBV5-1 and TRBJ2-3; 10 nucleotides agree with TRBD2. V lost 3 bases, J lost 0 bases, and 4 bases stayed unmatched. This CDR3 is 16 amino acids long. CDR1 is SGHRS and CDR2 is YFSETQ in the germline V gene. The CDR3 protein is CASSSATSGSTDTQYF. CDR3 coding DNA: TGCGCCAGCAGCTCGGCGACTAGCGGGAGCACAGATACGCAGTATTTT.

The gene calls are TRBV29-1 and TRBJ2-1, with TRBD2 matching over 12 bases. This CDR3 has 17 amino acids. V shed 8 bases, J shed 0 bases, and the junction held 11 bases outside the gene matches. Germline lookup yields CDR1 SQVTM and CDR2 ANQGSEA. CDR3: CSYRGTSGFSSYNEQFF. The CDR3 region has the DNA TGCAGCTACCGCGGGACTAGCGGGTTCAGCTCCTACAATGAGCAGTTCTTC.

This clonotype has ten or more counts. V gene TRBV7-3 combines with J gene TRBJ2-5; no clear D. CDR3 size: 13 residues. Trimming cost V 0 bases and J 3 bases, with 5 bases left between them. CDR1 is SGHTA, CDR2 FQGTGA, per germline. The CDR3 region is CASSLTVEETQYF. CDR3 nucleotide sequence: TGTGCCAGCAGCTTAACGGTTGAAGAGACCCAGTACTTC.

The chain joins TRBV30 to TRBJ2-1; 12 nucleotides align to TRBD2. Germline CDR1 reads GTSNPN; CDR2 reads SVGIG (reference sequence). The CDR3 sequence is 17 residues long. The trim removed 1 base at V and 8 bases at J, leaving 12 bases unmatched. CDR3: CAWSEEAGTSGFYEQFF. CDR3 nucleotides: TGTGCCTGGAGTGAAGAAGCCGGGACTAGCGGGTTCTATGAGCAGTTCTTC.

This clonotype was counted between two and nine times. The V and J genes are TRBV11-2 and TRBJ2-2; D is undetermined. CDR3 size: 15 residues. The germline V gene encodes CDR1 SGHAT and CDR2 FQNNGV. The V end was cut by 5 bases, the J end by 1 base, with 11 bases between. The CDR3 DNA reads TGTGCCAGCAGCCTCCTCGACCGGAACACCGGGGAGCTGTTTTTT. Translating gives CASSLLDRNTGELFF.

The V gene is TRBV4-2, the J gene TRBJ1-2; D is unclear. Germline V gives CDR1 LGHNA, CDR2 YNFKEQ. V dropped 1 base and J dropped 2 bases, with 8 bases sitting between them. This CDR3 comprises 14 residues. CDR3 loop: CASSQAGENYGYTF. CDR3 coding DNA: TGTGCCAGCAGCCAAGCTGGGGAAAACTATGGCTACACCTTC.